These 17 T cell receptor beta chains originate from one sample sequenced in a study of T cell responses to AZD1222 COVID-19 vaccine. Repertoires were generated with immunoSEQ multiplex PCR, while TCRdb's copy carries only in-frame clones and drops some. Of approximately 60,000 clones in the sample, 86% were seen once. Sequencing was performed on peripheral blood, taken 28 days after the second AZD1222 dose. These receptors were taken from an adult who received the AZD1222 COVID-19 vaccine.

This clone was detected once. In DNA form, the CDR3 reads TGCGCCAGCAGTGAGGGGGCCTACGAGCAGTACTTC. Protein sequence: CASSEGAYEQYF. The chain is built from TRBV5-1 and TRBJ2-7; D perhaps matches TRBD1 (6 bases). Germline-derived CDR1 and CDR2 are SGHRS and YFSETQ. V was cut by 5 bases and J by 2 bases, with 8 bases left in between. The CDR3 is made up of 12 amino acids.

This clone was recorded only once. The V gene is TRBV28, the J gene TRBJ1-1; D possibly corresponds to TRBD1 (6 bases). The V end was cut by 5 bases, the J end by 5 bases, with 21 bases between. Germline V CDR1 and CDR2: MDHEN, SYDVKM. The CDR3 length is 16 residues. The CDR3 loop reads CASSPTLGGNGTEAFF. Written as DNA, the CDR3 is TGTGCCAGCAGTCCTACTCTAGGGGGAAATGGGACTGAAGCTTTCTTT.

The CDR3 is CASSHGGGGHQPQHF. CDR3 bases: TGTGCCAGCAGTCACGGGGGAGGTGGCCATCAGCCCCAGCATTTT. The chain joins TRBV6-2 or TRBV6-3 to TRBJ1-5; possibly TRBD1 for D (5 bases). CDR3 length equals 15 residues. V shed 5 bases and J shed 5 bases, with 16 bases lying between them. CDR1 is MNHEY, CDR2 SVGEGT, per germline.

CDR3 nucleotides: TGTGCCAGCAGTCGGAATTCACCCCTCCACTTT. This encodes CASSRNSPLHF. V gene TRBV28 combines with J gene TRBJ1-6, with unresolved D. From germline, CDR1 is MDHEN and CDR2 SYDVKM. There are 11 residues in the CDR3. The V end lost 5 bases, the J end lost 7 bases, and 3 bases lay between the germline ends.

V is TRBV5-1 and J is TRBJ1-4, with TRBD1 identical over 7 bases. The germline gives CDR1 SGHRS, CDR2 YFSETQ. The V and J ends lost 5 bases and 7 bases, in that order; junction bases with no gene match: 5. The CDR3 has 13 residues. The chain's CDR3 is CASSSRQGEKLFF. CDR3 DNA sequence: TGCGCCAGCAGTTCTAGACAGGGTGAAAAACTGTTTTTT.

The chain uses TRBV4-1 and TRBJ2-3; 8 nucleotides match TRBD2. The CDR3 has 16 residues. Trimming cost V 5 bases and J 4 bases; bases outside gene matches: 11. The germline V gene has CDR1 MGHRA and CDR2 YSYEKL. The CDR3 bases are TGCGCCAGCAGCTATCCACCCAGCGGGAGTTCAGATACGCAGTATTTT. This codes for CASSYPPSGSSDTQYF.

The V call is TRBV28, the J call TRBJ2-7; 10 nucleotides match TRBD1. Germline CDR1 MDHEN, CDR2 SYDVKM. The CDR3 contains 15 residues. After removal of 6 bases from V and 2 bases from J, the junction contained 7 bases not matched to a gene. Here the CDR3 reads CASRSGTGAPYEQYF. As DNA, the CDR3 is TGTGCCAGCAGATCCGGGACAGGGGCTCCCTACGAGCAGTACTTC. Looking up the rest from reference TRBV28 and TRBJ2-7 gives the full variable domain: DVKVTQSSRYLVKRTGEKVFLECVQDMDHENMFWYRQDPGLGLRLIYFSYDVKMKEKGDIPEGYSVSREKKERFSLILESASTNQTSMYLCASRSGTGAPYEQYFGPGTRLTVT.

In this sample, this clone turned up a few times. The chain recombines TRBV4-1 with TRBJ1-6, with TRBD1 matching 11 bases. Germline V lookup: CDR1 MGHRA, CDR2 YSYEKL. The V and J ends lost 2 bases and 10 bases, in that order; junction bases with no gene match: 4. The CDR3 has 15 residues. The CDR3 region has the DNA TGCGCCAGCAGCCAAACCGGGACAGGGGGATCACCCCTCCACTTT. Translated, it gives CASSQTGTGGSPLHF.

This clone showed up just once. The chain couples TRBV7-8 to TRBJ1-3; D not resolved. The CDR3 runs 14 residues. The V gene's germline CDR1 is SGHVS and CDR2 FQNEAQ. V gave up 0 bases and J gave up 4 bases, with 7 bases separating them. The CDR3 DNA reads as TGTGCCAGCAGCTTAGCGCAGGACGGAAACACCATATATTTT. Translation: CASSLAQDGNTIYF.

The chain uses TRBV18 and TRBJ2-3; D call uncertain. CDR3 size: 14 residues. CDR1 KGHSH and CDR2 LQKENI come from the germline V gene. Trimming shortened V by 0 bases and J by 0 bases, and 4 bases separated the two germline ends. The CDR3 spells CASSPPPSTDTQYF. The CDR3, as DNA: TGTGCCAGCTCACCACCGCCCAGCACAGATACGCAGTATTTT.

This sequence joins TRBV4-3 and TRBJ2-6; no definite D call. The CDR3 contains 13 residues. Deletions cut 6 bases from V and 0 bases from J, with 3 bases between. In germline, CDR1 is LGHNA, CDR2 YSLEER. CDR3: CASRSSGANVLTF. CDR3 coding DNA: TGCGCCAGCAGGTCCTCTGGGGCCAACGTCCTGACTTTC.

V gene TRBV23-1 combines with J gene TRBJ2-7; 9 bases are shared with TRBD2. TRBV23-1 is an open reading frame whose function is uncertain. Germline trimming cut 5 bases from V and 6 bases from J; bases unmatched to any gene: 8. The CDR3 has 14 amino acids. The chain's CDR3 is CASSSLAGNVEQYF. CDR3 bases: TGCGCCAGCAGTTCTCTAGCGGGAAACGTCGAGCAGTACTTC.

This clone was seen only once. The chain couples TRBV7-2 to TRBJ1-2; tentative D call: TRBD1 (6 bases). The CDR3 contains 15 residues. Germline-derived CDR1 and CDR2 are SGHTA and FQGNSA. The V and J ends lost 3 bases and 7 bases respectively, with 18 bases between them. CDR3 DNA: TGTGCCAGCAGCTTCCAAAAGGGGGAAAGGGGTGGCTACACCTTC. It specifies CASSFQKGERGGYTF.

The chain links TRBV2 to TRBJ1-5, with D perhaps TRBD1 (6 bases). Germline CDR1 SNHLY, CDR2 FYNNEI. The ends were cut back, 7 bases at V and 2 bases at J, with 18 bases in the middle. This CDR3 has 16 residues. CDR3 in amino acids: CASNGPGAGGNQPQHF. The CDR3 nucleotides are TGTGCCAGCAACGGACCGGGGGCGGGGGGCAATCAGCCCCAGCATTTT.

This clone occurred once. The DNA for the CDR3 is TGTGCCAGCAGCCCGTCAGGGACAGACTCCTACGAGCAGTACTTC. Encoded protein: CASSPSGTDSYEQYF. The chain employs TRBV7-2 and TRBJ2-7; 7 positions match TRBD1. The V and J ends lost 5 bases and 0 bases, in that order; junction bases with no gene match: 7. The CDR3 sequence is 15 residues long. Germline V gene sequence: CDR1 SGHTA, CDR2 FQGNSA.

This clone was seen once. V and J are TRBV28 and TRBJ1-6; no clear D gene. V was pared by 5 bases and J by 2 bases, with 7 bases between. Germline V CDR1 and CDR2: MDHEN, SYDVKM. This CDR3 contains 14 residues. The CDR3 reads CASSLGTYNSPLHF. CDR3 nucleotides: TGTGCCAGCAGTCTAGGGACCTATAATTCACCCCTCCACTTT.

This chain connects TRBV29-1 to TRBJ1-5; 8 bases map to TRBD1. The CDR3 sequence is 13 residues long. The germline V gene has CDR1 SQVTM and CDR2 ANQGSEA. The junction had 6 bases not matched to a gene; V was cut back by 7 bases and J by 4 bases. The CDR3: CSAAGGTNQPQHF. DNA for the CDR3: TGCAGCGCCGCAGGGGGCACGAATCAGCCCCAGCATTTT.